This TCR beta chain comes out of a study of CD8+CD57+ T cells in acquired aplastic anemia. About the study: Sorted CD4+ and CD8+ cells gave a mean 3.2 ug DNA, range about 0.17 to 27.4 ug.

All patients picked for sequencing had shown, by flow cytometry, an expansion of CD8+CD57+ cells. There was no therapy given to any patient before the blood sampling took place. Trimming stripped 3 bases from V and 8 bases from J, with 11 bases between. CDR1 and CDR2 from the germline V gene are DFQATT and SNEGSKA (reference sequence). The CDR3 totals 12 residues. Genomic DNA templated the TCR beta VDJ and CDR3 profiling. TCRdb reanalysed the reads using MiXCR and keeps one entry per CDR3 protein. Of 150,000 to 200,000 distinct CDR3 sequences detected, approximately 48% appear once; the ten largest clones hold 10% to 15%.

The TCR was taken from a human donor with aplastic anemia. This chain joins TRBV20-1 and TRBJ2-1; D gene unclear. The source material was sorted CD4+, CD8+, or CD8+CD57+ T cells (not recorded which) from PBMCs. This chain's CDR3 is CSARSVLDEQFF. CDR3 coding DNA: TGCAGTGCTAGGTCCGTTCTGGATGAGCAGTTCTTC.